The entry below describes one T cell receptor beta chain. This sample stems from a study of cytomegalovirus exposure and HLA in healthy donors. Some clones are missing from TCRdb's copy, which holds only in-frame ones; the method was immunoSEQ multiplex PCR. The sample carries 150,000 to 200,000 clones, about 82% recorded once. This CDR3 region has 14 residues. Germline CDR1 and CDR2: MGHRA and YSYEKL. V dropped 1 base and J dropped 7 bases, with 14 bases sitting between them. The sample comprised PBMCs. The rearrangement uses TRBV4-1 and TRBJ2-7; D is possibly TRBD2 (5 bases). The TCR sequence derives from a woman under 30 in good health and CMV-seronegative. In DNA form, the CDR3 reads TGCGCCAGCAGCCAAGTCCCCCTCGGAGGAGAGCAGTACTTC. This sequence encodes CASSQVPLGGEQYF.